The 13 T cell receptor beta chains reported below all come from one sample, sequenced in a study of blood T cell repertoires in COVID-19. The assay was immunoSEQ multiplex PCR, and TCRdb's table has in-frame clones only and misses some. The data show around 300,000 clones, 88% seen once. Sequenced input: peripheral blood. The receptors originated from a woman between 25 and 40 years old with COVID-19, enrolled during active disease.

The CDR3 sequence: CASSLDREETQYF. The CDR3 DNA is TGTGCCAGCAGCTTAGACAGGGAGGAGACCCAGTACTTC. The gene calls are TRBV7-8 and TRBJ2-5; the D gene is possibly TRBD1 (6 bases). Germline V gives CDR1 SGHVS, CDR2 FQNEAQ. The CDR3 extends over 13 amino acids. V lost 1 base to trimming and J lost 5 bases, with 8 bases between them.

The J gene is TRBJ2-2, the V gene TRBV3-1 (or the pseudogene TRBV3-2); D possibly corresponds to TRBD1 (6 bases). The ends were cut back, 7 bases at V and 6 bases at J, with 12 bases in the middle. CDR3 length equals 13 residues. Germline CDR1 and CDR2: LGHDT and YNNKEL (reference sequence). CDR3 in amino acids: CASTTGMSGELFF. CDR3 nucleotide sequence: TGTGCCAGCACTACAGGGATGTCCGGGGAGCTGTTTTTT.

The V call is TRBV6-1, the J call TRBJ1-1; D gene uncertain. The CDR3 is 16 amino acids. Germline values: CDR1 MNHNS, CDR2 SASEGT. V lost 3 bases and J lost 1, with 15 bases in between. CDR3 coding DNA: TGTGCCAGCAGTGACCCCCCGGGGATGAGGAACACTGAAGCTTTCTTT. Translating it yields CASSDPPGMRNTEAFF.

The chain joins TRBV7-2 to TRBJ1-2; 7 bases are shared with TRBD1. The germline V gene has CDR1 SGHTA and CDR2 FQGNSA. The CDR3 has 13 amino acids. The J segment lost 6 bases and the V segment lost 3 bases, leaving 4 bases of the junction unmatched. The CDR3 protein is CASSFIQGNGYTF. The CDR3 nucleotides read TGTGCCAGCAGCTTTATACAGGGGAATGGCTACACCTTC.

The chain uses TRBV4-3 and TRBJ1-2; 8 bases match TRBD1. The CDR3 sequence is 14 residues long. Germline assignment: CDR1 LGHNA and CDR2 YSLEER. V gave up 5 bases and J gave up 6 bases; unmatched junction bases: 8. The CDR3 DNA sequence: TGCGCCAGCAGCGCTTCCAGGGGGCGGAATGGCTACACCTTC. It specifies CASSASRGRNGYTF.

This clone has just one count. The rearrangement joins TRBV7-2 to TRBJ2-2, with D possibly matching TRBD2 (6 bases). CDR3 size: 16 residues. Per the germline V gene, CDR1 is SGHTA and CDR2 is FQGNSA. The V gene lost 5 bases and the J gene lost 5 bases, with 18 bases spanning the gap. The CDR3 bases are TGTGCCAGCAGCCTATTTGGACCAAGCGGGACCGGGGAGCTGTTTTTT. Encoded protein: CASSLFGPSGTGELFF.

V usage is TRBV2 and J usage is TRBJ1-1, with TRBD1 matching 7 bases. The CDR3 runs 13 residues. CDR1 and CDR2 (germline): SNHLY, FYNNEI. The V and J ends lost 8 bases and 5 bases, in that order; junction bases with no gene match: 8. The CDR3 DNA reads as TGTGCCAGCTTACAGGGGCGCGTGACTGAAGCTTTCTTT. As protein: CASLQGRVTEAFF. The whole variable domain, remainder taken from reference TRBV2 and TRBJ1-1, is EPEVTQTPSHQVTQMGQEVILRCVPISNHLYFYWYRQILGQKVEFLVSFYNNEISEKSEIFDDQFSVERPDGSNFTLKIRSTKLEDSAMYFCASLQGRVTEAFFGQGTRLTVV.

The chain is built from TRBV7-9 and TRBJ2-1; 10 bases agree with TRBD1. The CDR3 runs to 15 residues. Germline loops: CDR1 SEHNR, CDR2 FQNEAQ (reference sequence). Germline trimming cut 4 bases from V and 6 bases from J; bases unmatched to any gene: 6. The CDR3 DNA sequence: TGTGCCAGCAGCTGGAGACAGGGGGCATTCAATGAGCAGTTCTTC. Its protein is CASSWRQGAFNEQFF.

J is TRBJ2-7 and V is TRBV28; 7 nucleotides line up with TRBD1. The CDR3 spans 13 residues. Germline V CDR1 and CDR2: MDHEN, SYDVKM. Trimming at V came to 5 bases and at J to 6 bases, leaving 7 bases not matched to a gene. CDR3: CASSPIDRVEQYV. In DNA form, the CDR3 reads TGTGCCAGCAGTCCTATTGACAGGGTCGAGCAGTACGTC.

The genes are TRBV18 and TRBJ1-1, with a tentative D call TRBD1 (5 bases). The CDR3 has 13 residues. Germline V gives CDR1 KGHSH, CDR2 LQKENI. With 6 bases removed from V and 11 bases from J, the gap between germline ends came to 19 bases. In DNA form, the CDR3 reads TGTGCCAGCTCCCCCAATCGGGGGGAGATGGCTTTCTTT. Translation: CASSPNRGEMAFF.

This CDR3 reads CASSLGQAYGYTF. Written as DNA, the CDR3 is TGTGCCAGCAGCCTAGGACAGGCTTACGGCTACACCTTC. The V gene is TRBV28, the J gene TRBJ1-2, with 7 bases matching TRBD1. This CDR3 is built from 13 residues. Germline V lookup: CDR1 MDHEN, CDR2 SYDVKM. The J segment lost 8 bases and the V segment lost 6 bases, leaving 9 bases of the junction unmatched.

This sequence joins TRBV4-2 and TRBJ1-2; no reliable D call. In germline, CDR1 is LGHNA, CDR2 YNFKEQ. Trimming left V 0 bases short and J 11 bases short, with 13 bases between. This CDR3 is 13 amino acids long. CDR3 in DNA: TGTGCCAGCAGCCAAGAGTCCGGGATGGGATACACCTTC. Its translation: CASSQESGMGYTF.

Comment on this clone: The sample has other DNA sequences that encode this CDR3 too. The chain uses TRBV6-5 and TRBJ1-1; D is possibly TRBD1 (5 bases). This CDR3 is built from 13 residues. Trimming pared 0 bases from V and 5 bases from J, leaving 7 bases between. Germline CDR1 is MNHEY and CDR2 is SVGAGI. The chain's CDR3 is CASSYSGGTEAFF. CDR3 nucleotides: TGTGCCAGCAGTTACTCTGGGGGGACTGAAGCTTTCTTT.